This TCR beta chain was identified during a study of breast tumors, draining lymph nodes, adjacent tissues (dated by TCRdb to 2016 to 2018). The study in broad terms: Breast cancer patients provided tumor, adjacent nontumor tissue and axillary lymph nodes, and the study compared the TCR beta repertoires across these three sources. In human breast cancer, the study set out to assess how tumor, surrounding tissue and draining lymph node repertoires relate to one another and whether T cells might be exchanged between them. The research as a whole found: A scenario in which most tumor T cells derive from the lymph node and then expand within tumor tissue was judged to be consistent with the data. The similarity between tumor and nontumor tissue repertoires was significantly greater in luminal-like breast cancer than in basal-like breast cancer. The conclusion that tumor T cells originate in lymph nodes was presented as consistent with a hypothesis rather than as directly demonstrated. Tumor T-cell repertoires showed less diversity than lymph node repertoires and more diversity than nontumor tissue repertoires, and tumor T-cell repertoires showed preferential V and J gene usage.

The CDR3 runs 16 residues from the cysteine to the phenylalanine. The read is trimmed to its CDR3 DNA, 48 bases read in frame from base 1. According to the germline V gene, CDR1 reads MDHEN and CDR2 reads SYDVKM. Instrument on record: Illumina HiSeq 2000. TCR beta chain libraries were generated through multiplex PCR amplification. The amplified TCR beta chain products were analyzed by high-throughput sequencing. TCRdb reprocessed the public reads (quality trimming at Q25 with fastp, clone calling with MiXCR) and kept in-frame beta chains. Each entry is one CDR3 protein sequence, shown with its most common DNA and genes. This sample comprises about 180,000 distinct CDR3 sequences, 25% to 40% of them detected only once. The ten biggest clones cover roughly 3.8% of the sample. Notes on this clonotype: Its antigen is currently not known. At one boundary the junction diverges from the germline segment, which might be a read error.

Lymph node samples came from the axillary draining lymph nodes of breast cancer patients. The chain uses TRBV28 and TRBJ2-1; perhaps TRBD1 is the D gene, with 5 bases matching. Specimen: axillary lymph node tissue. The source of this sequence is a female donor with breast cancer. Some clones in this sample may be carry-over from other donors' samples. The DNA sequence follows: TGTGCCAGCAGGCGAGTGACAGTGCAAGGGTACAATGAGCAGTCCTTC. The resulting protein is CASRRVTVQGYNEQSF.